This passage covers 20 T cell receptor beta chains from one sample sequenced in a study of OX40 agonist ivuxolimab in advanced cancers. The data were produced by immunoSEQ multiplex PCR, yet TCRdb's version contains in-frame clones alone and is incomplete. The sample contains about 120,000 clones, 90% to 95% of which appear only once. Sequenced material: CD4+ or CD8+ T cells sorted from blood, taken in a trial of the OX40 agonist ivuxolimab. These receptors all stem from an adult with an advanced solid tumor such as melanoma, head and neck, liver or kidney cancer.

The chain combines TRBV7-2 with TRBJ1-5; 8 bases are a match to TRBD1. The germline CDR1 and CDR2 sequences are SGHTA and FQGNSA. V lost 5 bases and J lost 3; bases outside the gene matches: 9. CDR3 length: 16 amino acids. The CDR3 spells CASSPRTGSLNQPQHF. CDR3 in DNA: TGTGCCAGCAGCCCTAGGACAGGGTCACTCAATCAGCCCCAGCATTTT.

The chain employs TRBV7-6 and TRBJ1-1; TRBD1 might be the D (6 bases). CDR3 size: 15 residues. V was shortened by 1 base and J by 4 bases, with 13 bases between the two germline ends. The germline V gene has CDR1 SGHVS and CDR2 FNYEAQ. The CDR3 DNA follows: TGTGCCAGCAGCTTAGTTTCAGGGGCTAGCACTGAAGCTTTCTTT. Amino acid sequence: CASSLVSGASTEAFF. The full variable domain, in which reference TRBV7-6 and TRBJ1-1 provide the parts outside the CDR3, is GAGVSQSPRYKVTKRGQDVALRCDPISGHVSLYWYRQALGQGPEFLTYFNYEAQQDKSGLPNDRFSAERPEGSISTLTIQRTEQRDSAMYRCASSLVSGASTEAFFGQGTRLTVV.

This sequence joins TRBV19 and TRBJ1-2; the D is unclear. With 5 bases removed from V and 8 bases from J, the gap between germline ends came to 9 bases. Germline assignment: CDR1 LNHDA and CDR2 SQIVND (reference sequence). The CDR3 covers 11 residues. This chain's CDR3 is CASSQRLGYTF. DNA of the CDR3: TGTGCCAGTAGTCAACGGCTGGGCTACACCTTC. The variable domain in full, completed from reference TRBV19 and TRBJ1-2, reads DGGITQSPKYLFRKEGQNVTLSCEQNLNHDAMYWYRQDPGQGLRLIYYSQIVNDFQKGDIAEGYSVSREKKESFPLTVTSAQKNPTAFYLCASSQRLGYTFGSGTRLTVV.

V usage is TRBV14 and J usage is TRBJ2-7; D unclear. V lost 1 base to trimming and J lost 6 bases, with 4 bases between them. Looked up from germline, CDR1 is SGHDN and CDR2 is FVKESK. This CDR3 contains 11 residues. This CDR3 reads CASSQALEQYF. For the CDR3, the DNA is TGTGCCAGCAGCCAAGCCCTCGAGCAGTACTTC.

The V gene is TRBV5-5, the J gene TRBJ1-1; D is undetermined. CDR3 length equals 15 residues. V shed 1 base and J shed 2 bases, with 12 bases lying between them. Per the germline V gene, CDR1 is SGHKS and CDR2 is YYEKEE (reference sequence). The CDR3 protein is CASSLSPQLNTEAFF. The CDR3 nucleotides read TGTGCCAGCAGCTTGTCCCCTCAACTTAACACTGAAGCTTTCTTT.

V is TRBV30 and J is TRBJ2-5, with TRBD1 matching over 10 bases. The CDR3 runs to 14 residues. V dropped 7 bases and J dropped 5; count of bases not matched to a gene: 10. Germline V gene data show CDR1 as GTSNPN and CDR2 as SVGIG (reference sequence). DNA for the CDR3: TGTGCCTTAAAGACAGGGGGCAATGAGGAGACCCAGTACTTC. This sequence encodes CALKTGGNEETQYF.

The V and J genes are TRBV7-2 and TRBJ2-7, with no clear D. The CDR3 sequence is 16 residues long. V dropped 1 base and J dropped 2 bases, with 15 bases sitting between them. Per the germline V gene, CDR1 is SGHTA and CDR2 is FQGNSA. This CDR3 reads CASSLVAAGSTYEQYF. CDR3 nucleotides: TGTGCCAGCAGCTTAGTGGCGGCAGGATCGACCTACGAGCAGTACTTC. The whole variable domain, filled in from reference TRBV7-2 and TRBJ2-7, reads GAGVSQSPSNKVTEKGKDVELRCDPISGHTALYWYRQSLGQGLEFLIYFQGNSAPDKSGLPSDRFSAERTGGSVSTLTIQRTQQEDSAVYLCASSLVAAGSTYEQYFGPGTRLTVT.

The chain carries TRBV6-5 and TRBJ1-2, with D unclear. Germline V gene data show CDR1 as MNHEY and CDR2 as SVGAGI. V was clipped by 4 bases and J by 4 bases, with 10 bases between them. The CDR3 contains 13 residues. CDR3 in DNA: TGTGCCAGCAGTTTCCGGGCCCCCTATGGCTACACCTTC. It yields the protein CASSFRAPYGYTF.

CDR3 DNA sequence: TGTGCCAGCTCACCACCGGTAGGGTCGGGGAACACTGAAGCTTTCTTT. Protein product: CASSPPVGSGNTEAFF. The chain links TRBV18 to TRBJ1-1; no firm D call. Per germline, CDR1 KGHSH and CDR2 LQKENI. V gave up 0 bases and J gave up 1 base, with 12 bases separating them. This CDR3 comprises 16 residues.

The V gene is TRBV4-2, the J gene TRBJ2-3; TRBD2 might be the D (5 bases). The CDR3 runs 16 residues. V shed 3 bases and J shed 0 bases, with 13 bases lying between them. Germline CDR1 LGHNA, CDR2 YNFKEQ. CDR3 sequence (DNA): TGTGCCAGCAGCCAGGAGGTGCGCGTCAGCACAGATACGCAGTATTTT. It specifies CASSQEVRVSTDTQYF.

The chain couples TRBV7-9 to TRBJ1-6; tentatively, D is TRBD1 (6 bases). Between the trimmed V and J ends, which lost 5 bases and 9 bases, there was a span of 17 bases. This CDR3 has 15 amino acids. Germline values: CDR1 SEHNR, CDR2 FQNEAQ (reference sequence). The CDR3 nucleotides are TGTGCCAGCAGCAGCGGGGGCACCGATTCTTCACCCCTCCACTTT. Its translation: CASSSGGTDSSPLHF.

The chain links TRBV6-1 to TRBJ2-1; 8 bases line up with TRBD2. The germline V gene encodes CDR1 MNHNS and CDR2 SASEGT. The CDR3 spans 14 residues. V lost 7 bases and J lost 5; bases outside the gene matches: 7. The CDR3 DNA is TGTGCCAGCAACCCGGGAGGGTTCAACAATGAGCAGTTCTTC. Amino acid sequence: CASNPGGFNNEQFF.

V gene TRBV18 combines with J gene TRBJ2-6; the D is unclear. CDR1 and CDR2 (germline): KGHSH, LQKENI. Trimming removed 5 bases from V and 0 bases from J, with 14 bases in between. The CDR3 contains 17 residues. The CDR3 coding sequence is TGTGCCAGCTCATCACGAGTTAAGGACTCTGGGGCCAACGTCCTGACTTTC. It translates to CASSSRVKDSGANVLTF.

CDR3: CASSETLNTEAFF. In DNA form, the CDR3 reads TGTGCCAGCAGCGAGACGTTGAACACTGAAGCTTTCTTT. The chain links TRBV6-5 to TRBJ1-1; no reliable D call. Germline V gives CDR1 MNHEY, CDR2 SVGAGI. CDR3 length equals 13 residues. With 6 bases removed from V and 0 bases from J, the gap between germline ends came to 8 bases.

The chain joins TRBV6-6 to TRBJ2-7; no definite D call. The CDR3 loop spans 15 amino acids. Germline V gene data show CDR1 as MNHNY and CDR2 as SVGAGI (reference sequence). Trimming stripped 7 bases from V and 3 bases from J, with 19 bases between. CDR3 region: CASTVTTPGDYEQYF. In DNA form, the CDR3 reads TGTGCCAGCACCGTAACGACACCAGGCGACTACGAGCAGTACTTC.

The rearrangement links TRBV7-3 to TRBJ1-1; 9 bases agree with TRBD1. The CDR3 runs 17 residues. Looked up from germline, CDR1 is SGHTA and CDR2 is FQGTGA. Trimming cost V 0 bases and J 5 bases; bases outside gene matches: 10. The CDR3: CASSLTLGQGSRTEAFF. The CDR3 DNA is TGTGCCAGCAGCTTAACCCTCGGACAGGGGAGTCGGACTGAAGCTTTCTTT.

The rearrangement links TRBV4-1 to TRBJ2-2; D is possibly TRBD2 (6 bases). V lost 2 bases and J 3 bases, leaving 7 bases between the germline ends. The CDR3 runs to 14 residues. Germline V CDR1 and CDR2: MGHRA, YSYEKL. The CDR3 nucleotides read TGCGCCAGCAGCCAATTAGCGGACACCGGGGAGCTGTTTTTT. As protein: CASSQLADTGELFF.

The chain links TRBV6-1 to TRBJ1-5; D may be TRBD1 (6 bases). V was shortened by 7 bases and J by 2 bases, with 12 bases between the two germline ends. Per the germline V gene, CDR1 is MNHNS and CDR2 is SASEGT. This CDR3 is 14 amino acids long. CDR3: CASIPNRGNQPQHF. CDR3 sequence (DNA): TGTGCCAGCATTCCCAACAGGGGCAATCAGCCCCAGCATTTT.

V and J are TRBV19 and TRBJ1-1; the D is unclear. CDR3 length equals 14 residues. Germline CDR1 and CDR2: LNHDA and SQIVND (reference sequence). Trimming shortened V by 6 bases and J by 6 bases, and 17 bases separated the two germline ends. The CDR3 bases are TGTGCCAGTAGCCCCGACCGCCGGATACCTGAAGCTTTCTTT. Translation: CASSPDRRIPEAFF.

This clone was seen only a few times. The genes are TRBV9 and TRBJ2-7, with D maybe TRBD1 (8 bases). Germline CDR1 reads SGDLS; CDR2 reads YYNGEE. Deletions cut 4 bases from V and 0 bases from J, with 17 bases between. The CDR3 has 16 amino acids. This CDR3 is CASSLTTGEGSYEQYF. In nucleotides, the CDR3 is TGTGCCAGCAGCCTTACGACAGGGGAGGGCTCCTACGAGCAGTACTTC.